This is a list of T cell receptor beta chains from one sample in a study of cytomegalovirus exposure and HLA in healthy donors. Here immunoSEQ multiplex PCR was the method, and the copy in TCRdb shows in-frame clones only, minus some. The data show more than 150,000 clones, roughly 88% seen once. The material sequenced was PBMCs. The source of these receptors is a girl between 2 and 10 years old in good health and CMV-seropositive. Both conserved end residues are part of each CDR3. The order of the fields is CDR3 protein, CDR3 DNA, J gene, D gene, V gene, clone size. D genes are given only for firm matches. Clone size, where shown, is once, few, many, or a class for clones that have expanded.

CASSADTEAFF TGTGCCAGCAGTGCGGACACTGAAGCTTTCTTT TRBJ1-1 NA TRBV6-6 once
CASSLILAGHEQYF TGTGCCAGCAGCTTAATTCTAGCGGGACACGAGCAGTACTTC TRBJ2-7 TRBD2 TRBV13 NA
CASSQDLRSPLHF TGCGCCAGCAGCCAAGATCTGAGATCACCCCTCCACTTT TRBJ1-6 NA TRBV4-1 NA
CASSLPTDTQYF TGTGCCAGCAGCCTTCCCACAGATACGCAGTATTTT TRBJ2-3 NA TRBV11-3 NA
CASSFPPDYGYTF TGTGCCAGCAGCTTTCCCCCCGACTATGGCTACACCTTC TRBJ1-2 NA TRBV5-4 NA
CASSPSAAYYGYTF TGTGCCAGCAGCCCTAGCGCCGCATACTATGGCTACACCTTC TRBJ1-2 NA TRBV7-6 NA
CASRNIRQTAGQYF TGTGCCAGCAGGAATATCCGACAGACCGCCGGGCAGTACTTC TRBJ2-7 NA TRBV6-1 NA
CASRGRRPLYEQYF TGTGCCAGTAGGGGCCGTCGTCCCCTTTACGAGCAGTACTTC TRBJ2-7 NA TRBV19 NA
CASSEGPGVRNQPQHF TGTGCCAGCAGCGAAGGGCCGGGGGTCAGAAATCAGCCCCAGCATTTT TRBJ1-5 NA TRBV11-2 NA
CASSKIAPRLAFF TGTGCCAGCAGCAAAATAGCTCCTAGACTAGCTTTCTTT TRBJ1-1 NA TRBV21-1 NA
CASSLHRNQETQYF TGTGCCAGCAGTCTCCACAGGAACCAAGAGACCCAGTACTTC TRBJ2-5 NA TRBV28 NA
CASSVASRGNPVDYGYTF TGTGCCAGCAGCGTAGCCTCCAGAGGGAACCCGGTGGACTATGGCTACACCTTC TRBJ1-2 NA TRBV9 NA
CASTPAGVRYEQYF TGTGCCAGCACCCCAGCAGGGGTACGTTACGAGCAGTACTTC TRBJ2-7 NA TRBV6-1 NA
CASSLGQNYGYTF TGTGCCAGCAGTCTAGGACAGAACTATGGCTACACCTTC TRBJ1-2 NA TRBV27 NA
CAWAPWDSLEEQYF TGTGCCTGGGCCCCATGGGACAGCTTAGAGGAGCAGTACTTC TRBJ2-5 TRBD1 TRBV30 once
CASTESPGQGQETQYF TGCGCCAGCACCGAGAGTCCGGGACAGGGCCAAGAGACCCAGTACTTC TRBJ2-5 TRBD1 TRBV4-1 few
CSVYRQGVGEAFF TGCAGCGTTTACCGACAGGGGGTTGGTGAAGCTTTCTTT TRBJ1-1 TRBD1 TRBV29-1 NA
CASMLDLSYNEQFF TGTGCCAGCATGCTGGACTTATCATACAATGAGCAGTTCTTC TRBJ2-1 NA TRBV6-1 NA
CASSWWQGGYYEQYF TGTGCCAGCTCTTGGTGGCAGGGGGGCTACTACGAGCAGTACTTC TRBJ2-7 NA TRBV27 NA